This T cell receptor (beta chain) was recovered during a study of cytomegalovirus exposure and HLA in healthy donors. Overall study results and limits: Among immune exposure information, only CMV serostatus was available. The investigators catalogued 180 or so TCR beta chains as cytomegalovirus-associated. Diagnosis of cytomegalovirus status made by the classifier reportedly showed high specificity and sensitivity.

Both 60 Vbeta primers and 13 Jbeta primers went into the PCR. Libraries were prepared by immunoSEQ multiplex PCR; TCRdb keeps only in-frame clonotypes and omits some of them. Of 90,000 to 120,000 clones listed, 81% were seen once; the top ten hold approximately 2.4%. Regarding this clone: Its target is unknown.

Donors likely had unrecorded immune exposures despite being nominally healthy when sampled. The clonotype comes from a man aged 30 to 45 in good health and CMV-seronegative. The sample consisted of PBMCs.

CDR3 DNA: TGCAGCGTTGAGAGTCCCTCTGGAAACACCATATATTTT. Protein sequence: CSVESPSGNTIYF. The rearrangement links TRBV29-1 to TRBJ1-3, with unresolved D. The germline gives CDR1 SQVTM, CDR2 ANQGSEA. Trimming took off 3 bases at V and 0 bases at J, with 6 bases between the two ends. This CDR3 is 13 amino acids long.